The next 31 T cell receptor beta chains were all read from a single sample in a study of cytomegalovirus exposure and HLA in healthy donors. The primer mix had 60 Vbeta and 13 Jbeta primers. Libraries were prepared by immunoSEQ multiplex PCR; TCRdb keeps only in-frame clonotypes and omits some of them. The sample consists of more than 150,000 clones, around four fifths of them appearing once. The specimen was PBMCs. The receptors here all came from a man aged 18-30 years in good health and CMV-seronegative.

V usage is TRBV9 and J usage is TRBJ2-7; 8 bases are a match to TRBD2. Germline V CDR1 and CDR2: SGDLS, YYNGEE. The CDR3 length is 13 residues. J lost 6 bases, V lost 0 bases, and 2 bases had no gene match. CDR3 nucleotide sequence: TGTGCCAGCAGCGTAGCGGGGGGGCCCGAGCAGTACTTC. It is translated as CASSVAGGPEQYF.

DNA for the CDR3: TGTGCCAGGGGGGCCCACGAGCAGTACTTC. Amino acid sequence: CARGAHEQYF. This chain uses TRBV6-5 with TRBJ2-7; a weak D match, TRBD1 (6 bases). Trimming shortened V by 9 bases and J by 5 bases, and 8 bases separated the two germline ends. The length of the CDR3 is 10 residues. From germline, CDR1 is MNHEY and CDR2 SVGAGI.

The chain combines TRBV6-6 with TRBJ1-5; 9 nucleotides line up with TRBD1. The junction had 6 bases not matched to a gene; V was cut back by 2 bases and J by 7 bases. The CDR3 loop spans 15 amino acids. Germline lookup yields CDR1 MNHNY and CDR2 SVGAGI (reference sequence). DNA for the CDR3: TGTGCCAGCAGTTACATTGGGACAGGGCAACAGCCCCAGCATTTT. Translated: CASSYIGTGQQPQHF.

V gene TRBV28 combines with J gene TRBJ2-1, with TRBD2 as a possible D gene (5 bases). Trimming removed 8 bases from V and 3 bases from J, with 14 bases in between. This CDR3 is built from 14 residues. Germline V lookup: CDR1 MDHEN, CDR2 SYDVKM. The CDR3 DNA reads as TGTGCCAGCTTGACCCAAGGACTCTACAATGAGCAGTTCTTC. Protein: CASLTQGLYNEQFF.

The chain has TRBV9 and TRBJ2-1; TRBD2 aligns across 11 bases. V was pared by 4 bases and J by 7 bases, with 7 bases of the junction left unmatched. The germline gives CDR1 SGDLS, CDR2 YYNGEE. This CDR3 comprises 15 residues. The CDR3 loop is CASSTLAGGVNEQFF. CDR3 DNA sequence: TGTGCCAGCAGCACCCTAGCGGGGGGCGTGAATGAGCAGTTCTTC.

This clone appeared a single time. The CDR3 spells CASSVGGQGAYGYTF. CDR3 nucleotide sequence: TGTGCCAGCAGCGTAGGGGGACAGGGGGCCTACGGCTACACCTTC. The rearrangement links TRBV9 to TRBJ1-2, with 12 bases that match TRBD1. Germline CDR1 is SGDLS and CDR2 is YYNGEE. The CDR3 length is 15 residues. V shed 0 bases, J shed 8 bases, and the junction held 5 bases outside the gene matches.

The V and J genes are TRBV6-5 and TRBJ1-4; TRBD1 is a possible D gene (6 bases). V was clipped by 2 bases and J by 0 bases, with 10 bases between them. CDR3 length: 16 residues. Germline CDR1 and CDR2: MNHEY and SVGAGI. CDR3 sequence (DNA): TGTGCCAGCAGTTACCAGGGGAGTACAACTAATGAAAAACTGTTTTTT. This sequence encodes CASSYQGSTTNEKLFF.

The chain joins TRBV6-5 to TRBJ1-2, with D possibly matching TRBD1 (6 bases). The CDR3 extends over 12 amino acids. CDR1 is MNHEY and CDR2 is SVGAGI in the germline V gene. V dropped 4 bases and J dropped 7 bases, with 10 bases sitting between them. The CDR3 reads CASSWGQGGYTF. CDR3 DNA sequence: TGTGCCAGCAGTTGGGGGCAAGGTGGCTACACCTTC.

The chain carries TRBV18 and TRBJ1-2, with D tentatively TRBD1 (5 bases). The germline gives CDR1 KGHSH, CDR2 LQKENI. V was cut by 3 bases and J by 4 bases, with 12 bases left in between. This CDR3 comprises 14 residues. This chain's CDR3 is CASSPARDGYGYTF. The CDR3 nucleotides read TGTGCCAGCTCACCCGCCAGGGATGGCTATGGCTACACCTTC.

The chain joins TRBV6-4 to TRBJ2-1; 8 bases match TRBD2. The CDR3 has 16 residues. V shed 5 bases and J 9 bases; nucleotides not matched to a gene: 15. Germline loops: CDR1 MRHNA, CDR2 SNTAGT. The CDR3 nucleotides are TGTGCCAGCAGTATTCAAGGACTAGCCTCAGGGAGTGAGCAGTTCTTC. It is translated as CASSIQGLASGSEQFF.

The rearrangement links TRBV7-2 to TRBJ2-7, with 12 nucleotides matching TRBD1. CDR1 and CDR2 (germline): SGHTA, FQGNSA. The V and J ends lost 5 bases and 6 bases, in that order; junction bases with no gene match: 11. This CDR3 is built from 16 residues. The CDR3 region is CASSLTSGTGGSEQYF. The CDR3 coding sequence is TGTGCCAGCAGCCTAACCTCCGGGACAGGGGGCAGCGAGCAGTACTTC.

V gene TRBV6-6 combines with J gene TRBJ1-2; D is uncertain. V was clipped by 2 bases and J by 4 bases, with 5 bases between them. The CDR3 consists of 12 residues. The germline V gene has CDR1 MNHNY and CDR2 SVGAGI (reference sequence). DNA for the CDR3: TGTGCCAGCAGTTACGGGCGCTATGGCTACACCTTC. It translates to CASSYGRYGYTF.

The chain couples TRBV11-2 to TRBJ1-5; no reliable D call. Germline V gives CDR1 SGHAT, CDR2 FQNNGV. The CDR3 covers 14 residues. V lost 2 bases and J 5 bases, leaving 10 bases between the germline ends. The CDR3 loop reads CASSLSGIDQPQHF. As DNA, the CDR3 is TGTGCCAGCAGCTTATCGGGGATTGATCAGCCCCAGCATTTT. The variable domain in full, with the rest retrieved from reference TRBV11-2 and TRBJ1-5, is EAGVAQSPRYKIIEKRQSVAFWCNPISGHATLYWYQQILGQGPKLLIQFQNNGVVDDSQLPKDRFSAERLKGVDSTLKIQPAKLEDSAVYLCASSLSGIDQPQHFGDGTRLSIL.

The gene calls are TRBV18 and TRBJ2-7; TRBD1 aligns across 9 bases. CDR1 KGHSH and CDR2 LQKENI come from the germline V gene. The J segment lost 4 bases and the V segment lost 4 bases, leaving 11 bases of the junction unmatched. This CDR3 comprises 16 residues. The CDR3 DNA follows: TGTGCCAGCTCACTCGGGACAGGGAGTGGGGAGTACGAGCAGTACTTC. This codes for CASSLGTGSGEYEQYF.

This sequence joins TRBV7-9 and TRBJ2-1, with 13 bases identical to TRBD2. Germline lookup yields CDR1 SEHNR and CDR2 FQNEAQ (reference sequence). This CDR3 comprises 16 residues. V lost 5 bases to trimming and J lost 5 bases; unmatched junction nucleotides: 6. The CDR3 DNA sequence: TGTGCCAGCAGCCCCTGGACTAGCGGGAGAGACAATGAGCAGTTCTTC. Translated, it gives CASSPWTSGRDNEQFF.

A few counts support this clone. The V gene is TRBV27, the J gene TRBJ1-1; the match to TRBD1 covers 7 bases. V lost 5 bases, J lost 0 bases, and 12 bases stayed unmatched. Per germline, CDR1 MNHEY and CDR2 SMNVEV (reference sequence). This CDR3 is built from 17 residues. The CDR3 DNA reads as TGTGCCAGCAGTCCTCCCGGGACAGAGTTAATGAACACTGAAGCTTTCTTT. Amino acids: CASSPPGTELMNTEAFF.

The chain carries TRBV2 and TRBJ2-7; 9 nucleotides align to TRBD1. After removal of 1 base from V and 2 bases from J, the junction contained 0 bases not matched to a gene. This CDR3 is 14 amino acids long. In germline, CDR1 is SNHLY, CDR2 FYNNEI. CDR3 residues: CASSEGTGAYEQYF. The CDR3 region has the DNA TGTGCCAGCAGTGAAGGGACAGGGGCCTACGAGCAGTACTTC. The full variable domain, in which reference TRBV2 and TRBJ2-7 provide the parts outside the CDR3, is EPEVTQTPSHQVTQMGQEVILRCVPISNHLYFYWYRQILGQKVEFLVSFYNNEISEKSEIFDDQFSVERPDGSNFTLKIRSTKLEDSAMYFCASSEGTGAYEQYFGPGTRLTVT.

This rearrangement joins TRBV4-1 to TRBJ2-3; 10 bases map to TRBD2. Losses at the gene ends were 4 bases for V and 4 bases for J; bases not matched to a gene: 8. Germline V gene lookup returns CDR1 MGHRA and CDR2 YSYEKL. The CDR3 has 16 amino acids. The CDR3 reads CASSPPLAGVADTQYF. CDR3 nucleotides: TGCGCCAGCAGCCCCCCCCTAGCGGGAGTCGCAGATACGCAGTATTTT.

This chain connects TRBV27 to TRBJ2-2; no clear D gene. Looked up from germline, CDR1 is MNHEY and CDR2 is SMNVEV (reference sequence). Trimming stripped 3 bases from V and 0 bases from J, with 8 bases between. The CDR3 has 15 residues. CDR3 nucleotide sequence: TGTGCCAGCAGTTTTACGGTGACGAACACCGGGGAGCTGTTTTTT. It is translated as CASSFTVTNTGELFF.

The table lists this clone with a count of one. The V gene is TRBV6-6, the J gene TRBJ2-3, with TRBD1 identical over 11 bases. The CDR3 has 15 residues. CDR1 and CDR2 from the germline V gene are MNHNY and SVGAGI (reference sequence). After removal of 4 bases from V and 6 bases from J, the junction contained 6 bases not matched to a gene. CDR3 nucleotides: TGTGCCAGCAGTTTCGGACAGGGGGCGATGGATACGCAGTATTTT. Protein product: CASSFGQGAMDTQYF.

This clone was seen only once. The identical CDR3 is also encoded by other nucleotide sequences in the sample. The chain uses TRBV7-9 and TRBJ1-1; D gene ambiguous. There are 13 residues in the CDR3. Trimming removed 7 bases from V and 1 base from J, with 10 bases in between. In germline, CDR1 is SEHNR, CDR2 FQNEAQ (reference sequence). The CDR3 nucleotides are TGTGCCAGCACCCCCCCGGGGAACACTGAAGCTTTCTTT. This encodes CASTPPGNTEAFF.

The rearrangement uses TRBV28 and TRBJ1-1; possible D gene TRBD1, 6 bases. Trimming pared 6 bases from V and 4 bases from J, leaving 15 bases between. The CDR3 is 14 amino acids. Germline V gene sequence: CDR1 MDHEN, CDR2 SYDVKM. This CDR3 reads CASSPTGMGTEAFF. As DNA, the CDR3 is TGTGCCAGCAGCCCTACAGGGATGGGCACTGAAGCTTTCTTT.

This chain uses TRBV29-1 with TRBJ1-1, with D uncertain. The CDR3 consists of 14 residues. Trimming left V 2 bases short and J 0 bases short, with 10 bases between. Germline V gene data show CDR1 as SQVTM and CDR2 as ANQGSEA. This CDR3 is CSVEPSQVNTEAFF. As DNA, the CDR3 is TGCAGCGTTGAACCTTCTCAGGTGAACACTGAAGCTTTCTTT.

This CDR3 reads CASSLAGGNNSPLHF. CDR3 coding DNA: TGTGCCAGCAGCTTGGCAGGGGGTAATAATTCACCCCTCCACTTT. The rearrangement links TRBV5-6 to TRBJ1-6; TRBD1 aligns across 7 bases. The CDR3 contains 15 residues. V lost 0 bases, J lost 5 bases, and 2 bases stayed unmatched. The germline gives CDR1 SGHDT, CDR2 YYEEEE.

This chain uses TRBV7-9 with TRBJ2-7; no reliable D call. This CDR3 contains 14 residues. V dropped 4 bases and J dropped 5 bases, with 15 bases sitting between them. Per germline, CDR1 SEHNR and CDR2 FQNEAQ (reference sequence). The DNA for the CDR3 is TGTGCCAGCAGCTCCCTCACGGTGGTAAACGAGCAGTACTTC. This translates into CASSSLTVVNEQYF.

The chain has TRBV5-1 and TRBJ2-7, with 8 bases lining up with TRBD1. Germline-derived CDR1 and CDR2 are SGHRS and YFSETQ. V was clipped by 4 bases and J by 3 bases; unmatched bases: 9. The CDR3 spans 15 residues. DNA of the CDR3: TGCGCCAGCAGCCCGGCCCGGACAGGGATCTACGAGCAGTACTTC. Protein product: CASSPARTGIYEQYF.

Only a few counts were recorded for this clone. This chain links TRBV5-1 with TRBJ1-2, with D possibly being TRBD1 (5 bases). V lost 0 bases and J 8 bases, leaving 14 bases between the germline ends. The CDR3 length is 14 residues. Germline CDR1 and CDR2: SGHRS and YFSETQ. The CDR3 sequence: CASSLAVQGRGYTF. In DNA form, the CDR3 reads TGCGCCAGCAGCTTGGCCGTTCAGGGAAGGGGCTACACCTTC.

CDR3 protein: CASSLGVTGGYGYTF. CDR3 DNA sequence: TGTGCCAGCAGCTTGGGGGTGACAGGGGGTTATGGCTACACCTTC. This sequence joins TRBV5-6 and TRBJ1-2; the match to TRBD1 covers 9 bases. The germline V gene has CDR1 SGHDT and CDR2 YYEEEE. The CDR3 has 15 residues. V shed 0 bases, J shed 5 bases, and the junction held 5 bases outside the gene matches.

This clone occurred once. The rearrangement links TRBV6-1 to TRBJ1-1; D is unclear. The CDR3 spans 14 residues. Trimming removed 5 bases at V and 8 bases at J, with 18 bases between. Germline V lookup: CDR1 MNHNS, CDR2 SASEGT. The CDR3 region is CASSPRGGLREAFF. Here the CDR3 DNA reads TGTGCCAGCAGTCCCCGTGGCGGCTTGCGGGAAGCTTTCTTT.

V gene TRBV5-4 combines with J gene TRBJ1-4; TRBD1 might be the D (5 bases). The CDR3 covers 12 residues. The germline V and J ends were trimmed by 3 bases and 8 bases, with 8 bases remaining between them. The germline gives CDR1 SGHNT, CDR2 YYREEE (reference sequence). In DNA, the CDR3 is TGTGCCAGCAGCTCGCCAGGGGAAAAACTGTTTTTT. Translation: CASSSPGEKLFF.

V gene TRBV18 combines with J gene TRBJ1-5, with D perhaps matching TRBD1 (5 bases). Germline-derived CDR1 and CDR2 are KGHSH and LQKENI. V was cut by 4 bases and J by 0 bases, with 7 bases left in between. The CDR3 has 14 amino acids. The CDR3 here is CASSQGYSNQPQHF. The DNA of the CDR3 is TGTGCCAGCTCACAGGGGTATAGCAATCAGCCCCAGCATTTT.